The T cell receptor beta chain under discussion was sequenced for a study of T-cell reconstitution after alpha-beta-depleted transplantation in children (dated by TCRdb to 2016 to 2017). Broadly, across the study: Using TCR repertoire profiling, the study followed T-cell immune reconstitution in a quantitative way in children after TCRalphabeta/CD19-depleted allogeneic hematopoietic cell transplantation.

The time point tag for this specimen amounts to: day 60 (about 2 months) after transplantation. What this sample's treatment or condition label stands for: allogeneic hematopoietic cell transplantation with graft depleted of TCRalphabeta T cells and CD19 B cells. The children who served as transplant recipients had been given grafts of TCRalphabeta/CD19-depleted allogeneic hematopoietic cells. Receptors were amplified or captured by PCR. The listed sequencing device is Illumina HiSeq 2500. TCR library preparation used molecular barcoding, with unique molecular identifiers applied to normalize quantification of the TCRbeta repertoire. TCRdb itself trimmed the public reads at Q25 with fastp, ran MiXCR and retained productive beta chains. For every CDR3 protein sequence, its rows merge into one entry that carries the most common genes and DNA. This sample gives about 32,000 distinct CDR3 sequences in total; 5.5% to 8% of them show up just once. The ten largest clones represent under 30% of the sample.

This clonotype was seen many times. Its binding antigen is unknown. Qualities for individual bases were not recorded, and no much larger clone is one base off. The CDR3 numbers 15 residues from cysteine through phenylalanine. This entry keeps only the CDR3 DNA: 45 bases, framed from base 1. The V end loses 1 base and the J end loses 0 bases, and a stretch of 9 bases separates them. CDR1 MDHEN and CDR2 SYDVKM are derived from the germline V gene. Study-wide findings and limitations: The high TCRbeta diversity at day 60 in some patients was ascribed to recipient T cells and intrathymic progenitors that had survived conditioning. Hyperexpanded clone frequencies declined over subsequent months; after one year, T-cell counts and TCRbeta diversity were mostly attributed to newly produced T cells. The apparently early alphabetaT-cell count recovery about two months after transplant was reportedly dependent on only several hundred rapidly expanded clones derived from non-depleted graft cells.

The TCR comes from a child in the first two years of life who had a stem cell transplant for acute myeloid leukemia, so the T cells may come from the graft donor. The specimen comprised peripheral blood, sampled 60 days after TCRalphabeta/CD19-depleted stem cell transplant. The rearrangement joined TRBV28 to TRBJ1-1; the D gene is unclear. The CDR3 reads CASSLLREMNTEAFF. The sequence in DNA is TGTGCCAGCAGTTTATTACGCGAGATGAACACTGAAGCTTTCTTT.